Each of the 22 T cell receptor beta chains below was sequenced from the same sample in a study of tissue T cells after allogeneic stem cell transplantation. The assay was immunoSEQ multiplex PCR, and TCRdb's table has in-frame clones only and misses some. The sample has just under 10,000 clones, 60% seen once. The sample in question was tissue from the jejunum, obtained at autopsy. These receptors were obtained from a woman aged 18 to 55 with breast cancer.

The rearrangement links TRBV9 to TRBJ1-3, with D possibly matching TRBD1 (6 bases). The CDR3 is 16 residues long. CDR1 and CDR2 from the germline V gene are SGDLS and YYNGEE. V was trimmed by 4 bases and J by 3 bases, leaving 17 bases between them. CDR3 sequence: CASSPFGGAVGNTIYF. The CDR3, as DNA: TGTGCCAGCAGCCCCTTCGGGGGCGCCGTTGGAAACACCATATATTTT.

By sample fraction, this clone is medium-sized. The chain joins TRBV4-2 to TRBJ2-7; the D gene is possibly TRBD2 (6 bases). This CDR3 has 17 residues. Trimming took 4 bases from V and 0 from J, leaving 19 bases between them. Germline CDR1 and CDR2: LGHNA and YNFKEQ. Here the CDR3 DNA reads TGTGCCAGCAGCCGTCTCGGGGGTGGGATGAGCTCCTACGAGCAGTACTTC. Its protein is CASSRLGGGMSSYEQYF.

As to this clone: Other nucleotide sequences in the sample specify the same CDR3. The CDR3 sequence is CASSYELAGDTQYF. CDR3 in DNA: TGTGCCAGCAGTTACGAGCTAGCGGGAGATACGCAGTATTTT. The chain combines TRBV6-2 or TRBV6-3 with TRBJ2-3; TRBD2 aligns across 8 bases. The CDR3 covers 14 residues. The germline gives CDR1 MNHEY, CDR2 SVGEGT. The V gene end was trimmed by 2 bases and the J gene end by 5 bases; junction bases not matched to a gene: 3.

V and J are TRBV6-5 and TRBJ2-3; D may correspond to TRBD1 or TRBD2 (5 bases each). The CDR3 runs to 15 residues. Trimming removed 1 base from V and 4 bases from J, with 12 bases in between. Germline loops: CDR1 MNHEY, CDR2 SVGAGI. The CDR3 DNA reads TGTGCCAGCAGTTACTGGGACGGTGGACCAGATACGCAGTATTTT. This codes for CASSYWDGGPDTQYF.

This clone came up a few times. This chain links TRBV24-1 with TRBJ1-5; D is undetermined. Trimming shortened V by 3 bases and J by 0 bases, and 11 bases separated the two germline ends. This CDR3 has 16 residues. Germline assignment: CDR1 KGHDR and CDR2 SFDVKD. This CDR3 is CATSDHSTHSNQPQHF. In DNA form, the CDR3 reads TGTGCCACCAGTGATCACAGTACTCATAGCAATCAGCCCCAGCATTTT.

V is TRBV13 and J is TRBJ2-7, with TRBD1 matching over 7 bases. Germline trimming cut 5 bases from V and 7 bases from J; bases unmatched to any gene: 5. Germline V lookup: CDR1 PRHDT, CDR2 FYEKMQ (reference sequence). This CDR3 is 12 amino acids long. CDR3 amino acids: CASSLQGKEQYF. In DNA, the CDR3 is TGTGCCAGCAGCCTACAGGGGAAAGAGCAGTACTTC.

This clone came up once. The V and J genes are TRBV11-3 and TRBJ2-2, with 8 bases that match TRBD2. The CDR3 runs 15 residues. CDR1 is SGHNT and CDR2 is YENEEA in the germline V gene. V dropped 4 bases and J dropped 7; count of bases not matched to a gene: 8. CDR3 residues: CASSSGTSNGGELFF. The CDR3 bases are TGTGCCAGCAGCTCGGGGACTAGTAATGGCGGGGAGCTGTTTTTT.

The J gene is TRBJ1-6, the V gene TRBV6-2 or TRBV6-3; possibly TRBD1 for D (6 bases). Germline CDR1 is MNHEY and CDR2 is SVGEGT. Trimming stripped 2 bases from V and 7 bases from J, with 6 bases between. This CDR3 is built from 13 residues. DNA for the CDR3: TGTGCCAGCAGTTACGGGACAAATTCACCCCTCCACTTT. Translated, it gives CASSYGTNSPLHF.

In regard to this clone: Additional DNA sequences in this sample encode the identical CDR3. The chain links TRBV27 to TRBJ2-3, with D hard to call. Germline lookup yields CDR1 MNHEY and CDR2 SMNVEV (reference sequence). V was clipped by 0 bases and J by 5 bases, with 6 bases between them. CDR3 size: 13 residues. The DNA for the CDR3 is TGTGCCAGCAGTTTATCCCTTGGAGATACGCAGTATTTT. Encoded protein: CASSLSLGDTQYF.

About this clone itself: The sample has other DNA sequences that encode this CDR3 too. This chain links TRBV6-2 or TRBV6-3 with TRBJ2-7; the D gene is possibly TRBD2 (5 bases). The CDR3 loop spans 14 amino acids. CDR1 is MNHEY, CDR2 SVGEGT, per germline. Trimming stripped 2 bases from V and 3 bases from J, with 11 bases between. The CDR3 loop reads CASSYVSGNYEQYF. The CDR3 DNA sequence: TGTGCCAGCAGTTACGTTTCGGGAAACTACGAGCAGTACTTC.

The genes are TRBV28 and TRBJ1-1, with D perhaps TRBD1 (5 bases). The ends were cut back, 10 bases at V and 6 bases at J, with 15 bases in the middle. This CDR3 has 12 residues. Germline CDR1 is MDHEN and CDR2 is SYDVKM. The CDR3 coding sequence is TGTGCCATCCAGGGAGGGGTCCCTGAAGCTTTCTTT. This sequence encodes CAIQGGVPEAFF.

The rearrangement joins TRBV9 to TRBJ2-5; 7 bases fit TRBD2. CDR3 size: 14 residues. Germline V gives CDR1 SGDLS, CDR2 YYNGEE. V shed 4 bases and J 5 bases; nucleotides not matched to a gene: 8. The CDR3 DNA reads TGTGCCAGCAGCCCCCGCGGGGGTAGGGAGACCCAGTACTTC. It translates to CASSPRGGRETQYF.

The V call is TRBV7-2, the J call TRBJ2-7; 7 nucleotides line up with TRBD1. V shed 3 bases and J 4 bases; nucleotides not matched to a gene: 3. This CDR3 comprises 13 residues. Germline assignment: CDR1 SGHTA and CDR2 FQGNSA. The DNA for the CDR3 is TGTGCCAGCAGCTTGGGACAGCTATACGAGCAGTACTTC. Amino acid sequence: CASSLGQLYEQYF.

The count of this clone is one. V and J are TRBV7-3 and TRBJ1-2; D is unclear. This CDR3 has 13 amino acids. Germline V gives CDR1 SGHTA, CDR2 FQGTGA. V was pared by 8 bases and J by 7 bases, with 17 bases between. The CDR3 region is CASYEKKGSGYTF. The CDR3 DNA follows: TGTGCCAGCTACGAAAAGAAAGGAAGTGGCTACACCTTC.

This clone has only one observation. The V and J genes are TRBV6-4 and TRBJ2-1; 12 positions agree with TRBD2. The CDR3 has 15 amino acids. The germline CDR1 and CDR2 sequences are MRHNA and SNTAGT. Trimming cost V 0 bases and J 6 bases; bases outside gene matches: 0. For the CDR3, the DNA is TGTGCCAGCAGTGACTCGACTAGCGGGAGCAATGAGCAGTTCTTC. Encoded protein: CASSDSTSGSNEQFF.

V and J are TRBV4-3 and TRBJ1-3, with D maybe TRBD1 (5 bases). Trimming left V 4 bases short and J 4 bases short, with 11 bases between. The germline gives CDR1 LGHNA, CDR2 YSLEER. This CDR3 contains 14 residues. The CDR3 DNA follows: TGCGCCAGCAGCCGACGGGGACTCGGAAACACCATATATTTT. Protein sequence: CASSRRGLGNTIYF.

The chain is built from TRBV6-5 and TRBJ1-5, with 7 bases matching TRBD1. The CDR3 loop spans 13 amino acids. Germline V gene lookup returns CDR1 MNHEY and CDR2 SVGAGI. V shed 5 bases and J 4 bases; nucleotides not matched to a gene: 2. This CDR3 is CASSKQGNQPQHF. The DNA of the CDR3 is TGTGCCAGCAGTAAACAGGGGAATCAGCCCCAGCATTTT.

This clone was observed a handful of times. CDR3 amino acids: CASGGTRETQYF. Here the CDR3 DNA reads TGTGCCAGCGGAGGGACTAGGGAGACCCAGTACTTC. The V and J genes are TRBV2 and TRBJ2-5; 8 bases line up with TRBD2. The junction had 4 bases not matched to a gene; V was cut back by 8 bases and J by 5 bases. The CDR3 runs 12 residues. Germline CDR1 and CDR2: SNHLY and FYNNEI.

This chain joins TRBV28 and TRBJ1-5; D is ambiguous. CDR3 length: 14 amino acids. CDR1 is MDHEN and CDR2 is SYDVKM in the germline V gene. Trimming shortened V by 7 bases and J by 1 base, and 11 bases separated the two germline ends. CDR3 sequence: CASTLTGSNQPQHF. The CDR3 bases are TGTGCCAGCACCCTGACCGGGAGCAATCAGCCCCAGCATTTT.

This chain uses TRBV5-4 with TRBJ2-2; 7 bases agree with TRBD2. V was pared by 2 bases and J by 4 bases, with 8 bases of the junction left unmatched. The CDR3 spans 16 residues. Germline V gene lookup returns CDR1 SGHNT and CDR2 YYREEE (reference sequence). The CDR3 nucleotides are TGTGCCAGCAGCTTCGCCGGGAGGAGAACCACCGGGGAGCTGTTTTTT. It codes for CASSFAGRRTTGELFF.

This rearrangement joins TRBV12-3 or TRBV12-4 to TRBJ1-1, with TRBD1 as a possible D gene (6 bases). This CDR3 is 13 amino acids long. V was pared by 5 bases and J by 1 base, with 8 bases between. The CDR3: CASSRQANTEAFF. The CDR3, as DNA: TGTGCCAGCAGTCGACAGGCGAACACTGAAGCTTTCTTT.

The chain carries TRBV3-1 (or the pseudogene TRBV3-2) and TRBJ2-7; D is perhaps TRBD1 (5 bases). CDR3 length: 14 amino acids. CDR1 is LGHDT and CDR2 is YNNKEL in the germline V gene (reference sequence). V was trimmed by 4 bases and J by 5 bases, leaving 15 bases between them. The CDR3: CASSRVGSQDEQYF. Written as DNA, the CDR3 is TGTGCCAGCAGCCGAGTTGGGTCACAGGACGAGCAGTACTTC.